One and the same sample provided the 5 T cell receptor beta chains below, sequenced in a study of OX40 agonist ivuxolimab in advanced cancers. Sequencing used immunoSEQ multiplex PCR; TCRdb keeps in-frame clones, though not all of them. The sample contains fewer than 80,000 clones, 65% to 90% of which appear only once. Sequenced material: CD4+ or CD8+ T cells sorted from blood, taken in a trial of the OX40 agonist ivuxolimab. These receptor sequences come from an adult with an advanced solid tumor such as melanoma, head and neck, liver or kidney cancer.

The chain combines TRBV18 with TRBJ2-2; D uncertain. This CDR3 comprises 15 residues. Trimming took off 0 bases at V and 1 base at J, with 6 bases between the two ends. The germline V gene has CDR1 KGHSH and CDR2 LQKENI. In DNA form, the CDR3 reads TGTGCCAGCTCACCACCGAATCAGAACACCGGGGAGCTGTTTTTT. Translating gives CASSPPNQNTGELFF.

The gene calls are TRBV5-4 and TRBJ1-3, with 9 nucleotides matching TRBD1. Unmatched junction bases numbered 6, after V lost 4 bases and J lost 4 bases. The germline V gene encodes CDR1 SGHNT and CDR2 YYREEE (reference sequence). The CDR3 covers 15 residues. Written as DNA, the CDR3 is TGTGCCAGCAGCCTCAGCGGGACAGGGGGAAACACCATATATTTT. Protein product: CASSLSGTGGNTIYF.

V is TRBV2 and J is TRBJ2-7, with D perhaps matching TRBD1 or TRBD2 (5 bases each). The CDR3 consists of 13 residues. Germline CDR1 is SNHLY and CDR2 is FYNNEI. V lost 6 bases to trimming and J lost 7 bases, with 16 bases between them. The CDR3 nucleotides read TGTGCCAGCAGCGTAGACGGTGGGGGAGAGCAGTACTTC. It encodes CASSVDGGGEQYF.

The chain links TRBV29-1 to TRBJ2-5; D may be TRBD1 or TRBD2 (5 bases each). V lost 4 bases and J lost 5, with 14 bases in between. The CDR3 covers 13 residues. The V gene's germline CDR1 is SQVTM and CDR2 ANQGSEA. The CDR3 nucleotides are TGCAGCGTTGTTGGGGGTTTTAAGGAGACCCAGTACTTC. It is translated as CSVVGGFKETQYF.

V gene TRBV19 combines with J gene TRBJ2-3; 8 bases are a match to TRBD1. CDR3 size: 13 residues. Trimming removed 9 bases from V and 0 bases from J; junction bases left unmatched: 2. The germline V gene has CDR1 LNHDA and CDR2 SQIVND (reference sequence). The CDR3: CASRQGSTDTQYF. The CDR3 coding sequence is TGTGCCAGCCGACAGGGGAGCACAGATACGCAGTATTTT. Combining the CDR3 with reference TRBV19 and TRBJ2-3 gives the whole variable domain DGGITQSPKYLFRKEGQNVTLSCEQNLNHDAMYWYRQDPGQGLRLIYYSQIVNDFQKGDIAEGYSVSREKKESFPLTVTSAQKNPTAFYLCASRQGSTDTQYFGPGTRLTVL.